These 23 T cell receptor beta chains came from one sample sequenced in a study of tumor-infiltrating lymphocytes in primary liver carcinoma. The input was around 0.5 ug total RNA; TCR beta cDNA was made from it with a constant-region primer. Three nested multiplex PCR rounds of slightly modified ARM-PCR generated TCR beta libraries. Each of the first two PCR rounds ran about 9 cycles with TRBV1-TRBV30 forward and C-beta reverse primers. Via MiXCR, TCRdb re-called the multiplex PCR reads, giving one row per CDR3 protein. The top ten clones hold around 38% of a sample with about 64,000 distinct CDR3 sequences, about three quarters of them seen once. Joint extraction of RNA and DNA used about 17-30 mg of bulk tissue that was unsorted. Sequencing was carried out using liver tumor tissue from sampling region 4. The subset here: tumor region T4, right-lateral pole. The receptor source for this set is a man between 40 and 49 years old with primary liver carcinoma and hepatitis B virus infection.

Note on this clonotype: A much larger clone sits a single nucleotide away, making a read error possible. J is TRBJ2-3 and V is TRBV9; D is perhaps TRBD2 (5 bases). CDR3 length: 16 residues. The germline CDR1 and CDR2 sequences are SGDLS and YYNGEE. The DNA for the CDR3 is TGTGCCAACAGCGTAGGAGGCGGAGGCAACACAGATACGCAGTATTTT. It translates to CANSVGGGGNTDTQYF.

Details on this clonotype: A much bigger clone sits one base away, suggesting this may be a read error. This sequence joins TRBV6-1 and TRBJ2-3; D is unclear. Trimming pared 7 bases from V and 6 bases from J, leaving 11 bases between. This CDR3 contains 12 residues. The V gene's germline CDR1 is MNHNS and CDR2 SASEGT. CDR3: CASNRGRDTQYF. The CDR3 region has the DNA TGTGCCAGCAATCGTGGACGGGATACGCAGTATTTT.

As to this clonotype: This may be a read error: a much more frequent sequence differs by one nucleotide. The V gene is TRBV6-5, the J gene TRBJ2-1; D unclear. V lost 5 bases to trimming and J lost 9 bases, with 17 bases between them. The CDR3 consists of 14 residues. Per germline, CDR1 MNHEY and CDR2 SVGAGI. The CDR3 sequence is CASSQVGWVVEQFF. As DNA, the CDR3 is TGTGCCAGCAGTCAAGTCGGGTGGGTGGTTGAGCAGTTCTTC.

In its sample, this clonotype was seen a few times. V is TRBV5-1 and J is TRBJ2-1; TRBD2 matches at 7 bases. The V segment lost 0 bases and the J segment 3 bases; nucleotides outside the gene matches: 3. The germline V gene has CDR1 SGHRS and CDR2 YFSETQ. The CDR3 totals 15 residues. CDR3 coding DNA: TGCGCCAGCAGCTTGGAAGGGACTAACTACAATGAGCAGTTCTTC. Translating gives CASSLEGTNYNEQFF. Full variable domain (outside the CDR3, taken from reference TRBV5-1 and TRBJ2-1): KAGVTQTPRYLIKTRGQQVTLSCSPISGHRSVSWYQQTPGQGLQFLFEYFSETQRNKGNFPGRFSGRQFSNSRSEMNVSTLELGDSALYLCASSLEGTNYNEQFFGPGTRLTVL.

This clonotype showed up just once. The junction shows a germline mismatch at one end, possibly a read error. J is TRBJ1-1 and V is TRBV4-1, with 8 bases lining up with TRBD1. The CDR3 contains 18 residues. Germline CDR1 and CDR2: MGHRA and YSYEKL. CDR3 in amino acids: CASSRGRLGQEMNTEAFF. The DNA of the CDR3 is TGCGCCAGTAGCCGGGGTAGGCTGGGACAGGAGATGAACACTGAAGCTTTCTTT.

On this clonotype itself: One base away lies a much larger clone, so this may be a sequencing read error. The CDR3 loop is CASSYLGGGQETQHF. The CDR3 bases are TGTGCCAGCAGTTACTTGGGTGGAGGACAAGAGACCCAGCACTTC. The V gene is TRBV6-6, the J gene TRBJ2-5; D possibly matches TRBD1 or TRBD2 (5 bases each). Germline V gives CDR1 MNHNY, CDR2 SVGAGI (reference sequence). This CDR3 contains 15 residues.

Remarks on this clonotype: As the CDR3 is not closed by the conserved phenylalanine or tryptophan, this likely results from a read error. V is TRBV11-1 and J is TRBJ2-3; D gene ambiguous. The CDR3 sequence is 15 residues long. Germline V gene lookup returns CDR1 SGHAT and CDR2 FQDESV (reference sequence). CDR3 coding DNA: TGTGCCGGCAGTTTGCCGAGTGAGAGCATAGATACGCAGTATTAT. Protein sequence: CAGSLPSESIDTQYY.

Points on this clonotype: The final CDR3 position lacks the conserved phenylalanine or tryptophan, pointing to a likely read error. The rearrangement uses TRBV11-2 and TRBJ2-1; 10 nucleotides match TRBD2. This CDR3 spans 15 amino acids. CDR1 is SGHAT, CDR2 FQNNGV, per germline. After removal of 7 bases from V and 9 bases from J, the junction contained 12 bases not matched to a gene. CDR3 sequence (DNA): TGTGCCAGCATCCCCCAGCGGGAGGGATCGGGTGAGCAGTTCCTC. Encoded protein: CASIPQREGSGEQFL.

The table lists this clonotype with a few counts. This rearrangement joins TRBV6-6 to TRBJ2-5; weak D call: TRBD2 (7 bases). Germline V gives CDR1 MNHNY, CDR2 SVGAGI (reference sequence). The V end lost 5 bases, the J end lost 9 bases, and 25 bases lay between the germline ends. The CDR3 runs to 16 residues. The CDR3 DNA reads TGTGCCAGCAGTACCCCCGGGGGGCCGCCCCAAGGGGCCCAGTACTTC. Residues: CASSTPGGPPQGAQYF.

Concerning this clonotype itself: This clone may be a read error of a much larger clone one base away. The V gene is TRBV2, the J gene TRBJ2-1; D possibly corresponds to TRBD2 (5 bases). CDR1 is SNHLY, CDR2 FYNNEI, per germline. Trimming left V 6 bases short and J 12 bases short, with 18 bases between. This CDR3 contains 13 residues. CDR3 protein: CASRTRQAGGQFF. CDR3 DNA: TGTGCCAGCAGGACAAGGCAAGCAGGAGGGCAGTTCTTC.

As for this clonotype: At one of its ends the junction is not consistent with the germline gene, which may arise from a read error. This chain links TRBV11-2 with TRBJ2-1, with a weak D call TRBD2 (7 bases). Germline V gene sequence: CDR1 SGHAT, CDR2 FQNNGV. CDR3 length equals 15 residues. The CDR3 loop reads CASGSRGGPYNEQFF. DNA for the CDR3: TGCGCCAGCGGTTCTCGCGGGGGCCCCTACAATGAGCAGTTCTTC.

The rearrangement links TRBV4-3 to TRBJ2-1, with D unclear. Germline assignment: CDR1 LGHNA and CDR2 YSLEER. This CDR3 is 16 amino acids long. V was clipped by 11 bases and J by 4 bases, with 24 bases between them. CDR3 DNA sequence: TGCGCCTGTAGCCAAGATCCCTACTCAGAATACAATGAGCAGTTCTTC. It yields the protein CACSQDPYSEYNEQFF.

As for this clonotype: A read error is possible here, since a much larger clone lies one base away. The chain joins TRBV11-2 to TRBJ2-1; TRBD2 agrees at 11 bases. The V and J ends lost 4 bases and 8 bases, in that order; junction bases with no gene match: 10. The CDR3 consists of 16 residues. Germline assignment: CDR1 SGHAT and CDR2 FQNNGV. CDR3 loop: CASSYPGTSGSDEQFF. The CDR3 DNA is TGTGCCAGCAGCTACCCCGGGACTAGCGGTAGCGATGAGCAGTTCTTC.

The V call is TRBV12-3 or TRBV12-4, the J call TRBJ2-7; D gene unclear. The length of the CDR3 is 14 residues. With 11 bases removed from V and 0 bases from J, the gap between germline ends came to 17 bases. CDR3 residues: CAGGVSEISYEQYF. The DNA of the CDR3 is TGTGCCGGCGGAGTGAGCGAGATCTCCTACGAGCAGTACTTC.

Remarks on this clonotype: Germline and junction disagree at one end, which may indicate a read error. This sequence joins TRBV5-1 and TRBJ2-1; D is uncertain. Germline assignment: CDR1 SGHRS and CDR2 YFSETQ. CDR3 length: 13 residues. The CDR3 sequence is CASSLTTFNEQFF. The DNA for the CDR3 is TGCGCAAGCAGCTTGACGACTTTCAATGAGCAGTTCTTC.

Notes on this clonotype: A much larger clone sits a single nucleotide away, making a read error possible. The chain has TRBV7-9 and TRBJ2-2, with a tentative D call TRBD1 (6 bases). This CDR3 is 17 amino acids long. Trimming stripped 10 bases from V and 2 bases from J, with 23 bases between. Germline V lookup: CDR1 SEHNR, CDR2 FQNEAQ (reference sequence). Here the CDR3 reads CATTKDVGGPNTGELFF. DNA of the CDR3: TGTGCCACCACCAAGGACGTTGGGGGCCCCAACACCGGGGAGCTGTTTTTT.

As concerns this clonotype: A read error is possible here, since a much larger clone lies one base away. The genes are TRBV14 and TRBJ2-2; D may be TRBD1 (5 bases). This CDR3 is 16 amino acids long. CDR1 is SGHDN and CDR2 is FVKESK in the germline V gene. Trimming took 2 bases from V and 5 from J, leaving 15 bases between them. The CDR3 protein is CASSQFAGLPTGELFF. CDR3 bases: TGTGCCAGCAGCCAATTCGCAGGGTTGCCTACCGGGGAGCTGTTTTTT.

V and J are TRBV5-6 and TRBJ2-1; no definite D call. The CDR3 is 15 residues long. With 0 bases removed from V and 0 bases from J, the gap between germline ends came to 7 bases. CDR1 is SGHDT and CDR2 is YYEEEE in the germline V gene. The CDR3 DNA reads TGTGCCAGCAGCTTGGAAGCAGACTCCTACAATGAGCAGTTCTTC. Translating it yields CASSLEADSYNEQFF.

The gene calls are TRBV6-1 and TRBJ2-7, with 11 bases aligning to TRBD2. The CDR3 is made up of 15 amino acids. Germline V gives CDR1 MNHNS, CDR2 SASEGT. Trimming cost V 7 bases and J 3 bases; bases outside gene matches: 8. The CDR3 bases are TGTGCCAGCAATGAGGGGACTAGCGGTCTCTACGAGCAGTACTTC. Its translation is CASNEGTSGLYEQYF.

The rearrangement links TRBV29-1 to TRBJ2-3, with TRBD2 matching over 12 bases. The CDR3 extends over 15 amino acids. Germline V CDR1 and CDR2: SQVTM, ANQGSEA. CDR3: CSAWTSGTVTDTQYF. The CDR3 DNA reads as TGCAGTGCATGGACTAGCGGGACTGTAACAGATACGCAGTATTTT.

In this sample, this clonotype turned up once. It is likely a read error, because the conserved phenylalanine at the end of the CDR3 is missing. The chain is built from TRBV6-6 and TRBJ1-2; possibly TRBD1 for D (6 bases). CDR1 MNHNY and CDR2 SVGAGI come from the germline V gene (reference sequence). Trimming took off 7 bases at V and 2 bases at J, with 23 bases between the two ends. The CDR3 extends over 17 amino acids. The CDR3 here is CASILGGVTTTNYGYTI. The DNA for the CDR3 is TGTGCCAGCATCCTAGGGGGAGTCACCACTACAAACTATGGCTACACCATC.

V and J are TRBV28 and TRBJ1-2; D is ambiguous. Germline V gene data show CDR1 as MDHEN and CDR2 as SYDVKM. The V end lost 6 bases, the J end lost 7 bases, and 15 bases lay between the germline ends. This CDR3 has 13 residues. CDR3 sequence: CASSPLVGGGYTF. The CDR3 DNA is TGTGCCAGCAGCCCCTTGGTAGGCGGTGGCTACACCTTC.

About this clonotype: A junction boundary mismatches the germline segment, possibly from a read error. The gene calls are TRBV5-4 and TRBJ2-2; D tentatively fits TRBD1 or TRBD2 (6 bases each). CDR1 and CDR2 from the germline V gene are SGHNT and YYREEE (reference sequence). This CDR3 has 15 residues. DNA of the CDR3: TGTGACAGCAGCTTACAGGGCTTGGGGACCCGGGAGCTGTTTTTC. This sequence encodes CDSSLQGLGTRELFF. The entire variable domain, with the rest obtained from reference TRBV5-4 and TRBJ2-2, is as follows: ETGVTQSPTHLIKTRGQQVTLRCSSQSGHNTVSWYQQALGQGPQFIFQYYREEENGRGNFPPRFSGLQFPNYSSELNVNALELDDSALYLCDSSLQGLGTRELFFGEGSRLTVL.